These T cell receptor beta chains were read from a single sample in a study of cytomegalovirus exposure and HLA in healthy donors. Some clones are missing from TCRdb's copy, which holds only in-frame ones; the method was immunoSEQ multiplex PCR. With over 90,000 clones in the sample, the ten largest clones hold roughly 3.5%. The source material was PBMCs. Receptors were obtained from a man aged 35-49 years in good health and CMV-seronegative. CDR3s include the opening cysteine and the closing phenylalanine or tryptophan. Fields, in order: V gene, CDR3 protein.

v_call: TRBV19; cdr3_aa: CASSDWTSTDTQYF
v_call: TRBV6-5; cdr3_aa: CASSSGKQGYTF
v_call: TRBV19; cdr3_aa: CASSLGDRNEKLFF
v_call: TRBV4-1; cdr3_aa: CASSHSWENYEQYF
v_call: TRBV6-6; cdr3_aa: CASTKQGGGTEAFF
v_call: TRBV7-8; cdr3_aa: CASSSSPGRQPQHF
v_call: TRBV7-2; cdr3_aa: CASSSGLQETQYF
v_call: TRBV18; cdr3_aa: CASSPRGIEAFF
v_call: TRBV27; cdr3_aa: CASRRTGGTEAFF
v_call: TRBV5-1; cdr3_aa: CASTEEGDSRLYEQYF
v_call: TRBV30; cdr3_aa: CAWGSQPGHRNTIYF
v_call: TRBV6-6; cdr3_aa: CASSPYGGGQYF
v_call: TRBV5-6; cdr3_aa: CASSLQEREGRYEQYF
v_call: TRBV10-1; cdr3_aa: CASSEGWTSGRTADTQYF
v_call: TRBV7-2; cdr3_aa: CASSSSGTSGVRSDTQYF
v_call: TRBV7-8; cdr3_aa: CASSLIRRGENTEAFF